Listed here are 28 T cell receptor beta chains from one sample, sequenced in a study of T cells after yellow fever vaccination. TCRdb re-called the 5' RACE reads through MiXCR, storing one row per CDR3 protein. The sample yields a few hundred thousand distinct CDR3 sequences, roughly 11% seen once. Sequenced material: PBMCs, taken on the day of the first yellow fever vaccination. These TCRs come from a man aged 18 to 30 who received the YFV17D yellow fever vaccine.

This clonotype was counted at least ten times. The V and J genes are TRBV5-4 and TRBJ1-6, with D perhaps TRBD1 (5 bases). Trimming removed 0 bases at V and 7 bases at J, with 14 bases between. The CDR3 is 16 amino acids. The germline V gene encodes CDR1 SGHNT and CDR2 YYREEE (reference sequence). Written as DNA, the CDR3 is TGTGCCAGCAGCTTGGCTATGCAGGGTCAAAATTCACCCCTCCACTTT. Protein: CASSLAMQGQNSPLHF.

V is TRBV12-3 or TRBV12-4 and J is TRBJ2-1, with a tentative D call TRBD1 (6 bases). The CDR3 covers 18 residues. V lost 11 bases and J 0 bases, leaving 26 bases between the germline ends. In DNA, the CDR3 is TGTGCCTTCAGTTTTCGGCTGGGGGCTCCCGGCTCCTACAATGAGCAGTTCTTC. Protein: CAFSFRLGAPGSYNEQFF.

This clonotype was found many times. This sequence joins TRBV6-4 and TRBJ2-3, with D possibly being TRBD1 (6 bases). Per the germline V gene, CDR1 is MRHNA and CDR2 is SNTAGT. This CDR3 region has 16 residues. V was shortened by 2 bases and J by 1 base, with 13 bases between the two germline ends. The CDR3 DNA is TGTGCCAGCAGTGACAAAACAGGGAGCGGCACAGATACGCAGTATTTT. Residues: CASSDKTGSGTDTQYF.

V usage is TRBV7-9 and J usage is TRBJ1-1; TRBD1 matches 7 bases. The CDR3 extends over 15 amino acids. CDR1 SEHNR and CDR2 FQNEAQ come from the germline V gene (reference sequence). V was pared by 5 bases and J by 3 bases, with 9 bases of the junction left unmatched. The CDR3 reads CASSPTGVWDTEAFF. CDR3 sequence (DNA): TGTGCCAGCAGCCCAACAGGGGTATGGGACACTGAAGCTTTCTTT.

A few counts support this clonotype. The CDR3 bases are TGCGCCAGCAGCCAAGGGGGGGCCTCCCTGAACTATGGCTACACCTTC. This encodes CASSQGGASLNYGYTF. This rearrangement joins TRBV4-1 to TRBJ1-2; possible D gene TRBD1, 6 bases. The CDR3 consists of 16 residues. The germline V gene has CDR1 MGHRA and CDR2 YSYEKL. Deletions cut 1 base from V and 2 bases from J, with 14 bases between.

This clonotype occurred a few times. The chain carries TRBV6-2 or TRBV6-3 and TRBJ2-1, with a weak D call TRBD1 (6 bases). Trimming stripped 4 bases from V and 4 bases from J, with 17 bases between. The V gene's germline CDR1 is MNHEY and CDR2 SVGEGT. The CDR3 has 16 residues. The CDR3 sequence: CASSSTTGFRYNEQFF. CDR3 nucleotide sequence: TGTGCCAGCAGTTCCACGACAGGTTTTAGGTACAATGAGCAGTTCTTC.

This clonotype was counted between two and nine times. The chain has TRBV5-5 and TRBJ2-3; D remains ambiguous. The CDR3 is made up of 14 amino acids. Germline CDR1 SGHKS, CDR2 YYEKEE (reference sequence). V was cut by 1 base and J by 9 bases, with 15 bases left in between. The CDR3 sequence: CASSLPGAWGTQYF. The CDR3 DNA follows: TGTGCCAGCAGCTTGCCTGGAGCCTGGGGAACGCAGTATTTT. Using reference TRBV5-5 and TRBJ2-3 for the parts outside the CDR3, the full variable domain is DAGVTQSPTHLIKTRGQQVTLRCSPISGHKSVSWYQQVLGQGPQFIFQYYEKEERGRGNFPDRFSARQFPNYSSELNVNALLLGDSALYLCASSLPGAWGTQYFGPGTRLTVL.

DNA of the CDR3: TGTGCCAGCAGCAAAGGCCATTGGGGAGAGACCCAGTACTTC. Translated, it gives CASSKGHWGETQYF. This chain links TRBV21-1 with TRBJ2-5. TRBV21-1 is listed as a pseudogene. CDR3 length: 14 amino acids.

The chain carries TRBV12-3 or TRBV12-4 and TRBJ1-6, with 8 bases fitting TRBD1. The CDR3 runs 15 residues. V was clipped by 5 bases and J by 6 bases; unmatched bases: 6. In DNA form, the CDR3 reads TGTGCCAGCAGTCGGACAGGGAGGGGTAATTCACCCCTCCACTTT. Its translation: CASSRTGRGNSPLHF.

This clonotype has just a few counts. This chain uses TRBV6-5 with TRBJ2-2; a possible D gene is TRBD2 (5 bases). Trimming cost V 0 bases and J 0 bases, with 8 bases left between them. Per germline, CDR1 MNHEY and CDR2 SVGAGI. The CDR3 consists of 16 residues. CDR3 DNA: TGTGCCAGCAGTTACTCGTTGGACTCGAACACCGGGGAGCTGTTTTTT. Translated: CASSYSLDSNTGELFF.

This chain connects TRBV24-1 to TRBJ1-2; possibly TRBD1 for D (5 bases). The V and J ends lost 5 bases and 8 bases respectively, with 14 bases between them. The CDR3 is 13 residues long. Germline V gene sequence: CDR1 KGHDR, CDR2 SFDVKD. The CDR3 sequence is CATSAGQGQGYTF. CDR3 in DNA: TGTGCCACCAGTGCAGGGCAGGGCCAGGGCTACACCTTC.

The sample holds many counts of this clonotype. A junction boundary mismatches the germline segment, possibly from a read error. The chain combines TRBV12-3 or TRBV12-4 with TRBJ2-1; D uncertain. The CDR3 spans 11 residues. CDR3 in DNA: TGTGCCAGCAGCTTAGTTGATGAGCAGTTCTTC. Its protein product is CASSLVDEQFF.

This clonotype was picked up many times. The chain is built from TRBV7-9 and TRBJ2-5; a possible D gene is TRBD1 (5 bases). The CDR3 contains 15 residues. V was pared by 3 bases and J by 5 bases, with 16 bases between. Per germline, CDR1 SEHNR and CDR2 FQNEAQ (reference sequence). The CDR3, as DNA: TGTGCCAGCAGCTTGAATGGCGGTTACAGGGAGACCCAGTACTTC. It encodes CASSLNGGYRETQYF.

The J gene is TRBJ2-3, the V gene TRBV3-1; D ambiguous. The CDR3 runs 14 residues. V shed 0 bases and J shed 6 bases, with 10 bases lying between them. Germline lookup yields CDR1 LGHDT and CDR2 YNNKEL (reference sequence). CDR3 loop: CASSQDHIPDTQYF. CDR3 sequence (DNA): TGTGCCAGCAGCCAAGATCACATCCCCGATACGCAGTATTTT.

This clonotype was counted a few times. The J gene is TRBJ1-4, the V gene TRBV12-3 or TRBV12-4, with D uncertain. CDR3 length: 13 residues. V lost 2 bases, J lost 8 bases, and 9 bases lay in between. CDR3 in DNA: TGTGCCAGCAGTTTAACCCGTACCGAAAAACTGTTTTTT. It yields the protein CASSLTRTEKLFF.

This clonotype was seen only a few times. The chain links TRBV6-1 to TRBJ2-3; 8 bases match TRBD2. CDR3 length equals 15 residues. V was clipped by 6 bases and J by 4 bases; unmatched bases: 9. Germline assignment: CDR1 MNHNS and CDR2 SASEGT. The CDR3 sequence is CASSHLRGGADTQYF. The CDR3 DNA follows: TGTGCCAGCAGCCATTTACGGGGGGGGGCAGATACGCAGTATTTT.

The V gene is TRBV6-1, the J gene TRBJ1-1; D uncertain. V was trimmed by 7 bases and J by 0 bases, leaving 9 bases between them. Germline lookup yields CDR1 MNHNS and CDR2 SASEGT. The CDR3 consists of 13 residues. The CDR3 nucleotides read TGTGCCAGCAATCGATATATGAACACTGAAGCTTTCTTT. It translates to CASNRYMNTEAFF.

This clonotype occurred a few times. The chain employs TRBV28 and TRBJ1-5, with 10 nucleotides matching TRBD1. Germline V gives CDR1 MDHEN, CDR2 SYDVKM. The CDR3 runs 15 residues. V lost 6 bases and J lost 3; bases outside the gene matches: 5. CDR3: CASSKTGGNNQPQHF. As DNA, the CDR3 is TGTGCCAGCAGCAAGACAGGGGGCAACAATCAGCCCCAGCATTTT.

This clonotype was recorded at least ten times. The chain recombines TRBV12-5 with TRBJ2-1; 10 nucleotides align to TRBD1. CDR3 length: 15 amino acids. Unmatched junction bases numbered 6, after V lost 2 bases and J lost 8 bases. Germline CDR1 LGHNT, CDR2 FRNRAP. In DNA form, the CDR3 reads TGTGCTAGTGGTTTGACCGGGACAGGGGAAGATGAGCAGTTCTTC. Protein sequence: CASGLTGTGEDEQFF. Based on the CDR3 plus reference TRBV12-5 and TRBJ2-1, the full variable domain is DARVTQTPRHKVTEMGQEVTMRCQPILGHNTVFWYRQTMMQGLELLAYFRNRAPLDDSGMPKDRFSAEMPDATLATLKIQPSEPRDSAVYFCASGLTGTGEDEQFFGPGTRLTVL.

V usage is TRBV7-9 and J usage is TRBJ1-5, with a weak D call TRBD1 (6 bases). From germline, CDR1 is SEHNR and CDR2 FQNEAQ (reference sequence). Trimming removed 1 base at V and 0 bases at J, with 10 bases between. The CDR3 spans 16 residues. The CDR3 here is CASSLGTEYSNQPQHF. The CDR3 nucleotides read TGTGCCAGCAGCTTAGGGACAGAATATAGCAATCAGCCCCAGCATTTT.

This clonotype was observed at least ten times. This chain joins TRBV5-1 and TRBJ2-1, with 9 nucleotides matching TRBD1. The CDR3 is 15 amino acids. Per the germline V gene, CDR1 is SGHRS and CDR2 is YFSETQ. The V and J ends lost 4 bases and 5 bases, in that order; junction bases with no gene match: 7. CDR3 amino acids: CASSIRDRANNEQFF. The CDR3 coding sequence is TGCGCCAGCAGCATCCGGGACAGGGCAAACAATGAGCAGTTCTTC.

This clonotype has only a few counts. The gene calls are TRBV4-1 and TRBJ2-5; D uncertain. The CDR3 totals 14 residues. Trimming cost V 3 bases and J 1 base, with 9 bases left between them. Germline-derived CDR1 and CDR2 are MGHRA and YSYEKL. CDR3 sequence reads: CASSHLGLQETQYF. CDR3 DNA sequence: TGCGCCAGCAGCCACCTGGGTCTCCAAGAGACCCAGTACTTC.

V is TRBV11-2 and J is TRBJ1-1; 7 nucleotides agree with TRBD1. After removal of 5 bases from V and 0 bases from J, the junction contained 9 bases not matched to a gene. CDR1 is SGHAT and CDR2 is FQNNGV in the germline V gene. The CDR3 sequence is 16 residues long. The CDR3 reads CASSPFRDSLNTEAFF. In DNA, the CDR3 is TGTGCCAGCAGCCCCTTTCGGGACAGCTTGAACACTGAAGCTTTCTTT.

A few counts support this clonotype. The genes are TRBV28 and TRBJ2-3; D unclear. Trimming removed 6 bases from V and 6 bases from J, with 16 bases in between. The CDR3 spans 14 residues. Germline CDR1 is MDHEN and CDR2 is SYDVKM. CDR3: CASSHATRADTQYF. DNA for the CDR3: TGTGCCAGCAGCCATGCAACAAGGGCGGATACGCAGTATTTT.

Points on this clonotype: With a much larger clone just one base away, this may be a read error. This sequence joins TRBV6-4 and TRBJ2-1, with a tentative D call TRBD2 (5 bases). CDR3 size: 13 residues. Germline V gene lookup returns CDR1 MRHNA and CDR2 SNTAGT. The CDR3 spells CASSGFSGYEPFF. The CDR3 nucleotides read TGTGCCAGCTCGGGGTTTTCGGGGTATGAGCCGTTCTTC.

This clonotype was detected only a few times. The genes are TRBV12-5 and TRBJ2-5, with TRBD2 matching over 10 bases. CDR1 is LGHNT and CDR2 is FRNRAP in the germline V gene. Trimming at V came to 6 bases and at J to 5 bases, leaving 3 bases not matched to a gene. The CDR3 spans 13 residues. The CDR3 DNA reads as TGTGCTAGTGGCCGAGCGGGAGGGGAGACCCAGTACTTC. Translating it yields CASGRAGGETQYF.

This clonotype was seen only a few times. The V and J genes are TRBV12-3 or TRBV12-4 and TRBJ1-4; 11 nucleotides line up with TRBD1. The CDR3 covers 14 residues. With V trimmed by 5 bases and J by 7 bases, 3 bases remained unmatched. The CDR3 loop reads CASSTGTGGEKLFF. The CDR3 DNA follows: TGTGCCAGCAGTACCGGGACAGGGGGTGAAAAACTGTTTTTT.

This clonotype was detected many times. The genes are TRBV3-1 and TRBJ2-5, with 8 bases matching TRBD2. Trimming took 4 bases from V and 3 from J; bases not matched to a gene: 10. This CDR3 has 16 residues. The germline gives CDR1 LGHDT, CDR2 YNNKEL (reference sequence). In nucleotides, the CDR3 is TGTGCCAGCAGCCGAGGGGTTGGCGGGGGGAAAGAGACCCAGTACTTC. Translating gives CASSRGVGGGKETQYF.